These T cell receptor beta chains were read from a single sample in a study of blood T cell repertoires in COVID-19. The table came from immunoSEQ multiplex PCR; TCRdb's copy has only in-frame clones and leaves some out. The data show around 300,000 clones, about nine tenths seen once. Material for sequencing was peripheral blood. These receptors originate from a woman aged 45-60 years with COVID-19, enrolled during active disease. The CDR3 runs from the conserved cysteine through the conserved F or W. D genes are given only for firm matches. Part of the rows lack a size; the others show once, few, many or a class for expanded clones.

j_call v_call clone_size d_call cdr3_nt cdr3_aa
TRBJ1-1 TRBV20-1 . TRBD1 TGCAGTGCTAGTCCGGGACAGGAAGCTTTCTTT CSASPGQEAFF
TRBJ2-7 TRBV12-5 . TRBD1 TGTGCTAGTGCCCTAGGACAGGGGCTATACGAGCAGTACTTC CASALGQGLYEQYF
TRBJ2-2 TRBV11-3 . . TGTGCCAGCAGCTTAGCGGGATATAGCGGGGAGCTGTTTTTT CASSLAGYSGELFF
TRBJ2-3 TRBV6-5 . . TGTGCCAGCAGTTACGGCGGATACACAGATACGCAGTATTTT CASSYGGYTDTQYF
TRBJ1-3 TRBV29-1 . . TGCAGCGCCTACAGTCAGGCTGGAAACACCATATATTTT CSAYSQAGNTIYF
TRBJ1-2 TRBV20-1 . . TGCAGTGCTAGAGGTCTCTATGGCTACACCTTC CSARGLYGYTF
TRBJ2-7 TRBV5-8 . . TGTGCCAGCAGCTTGGGGGGACTCTACGAGCAGTACTTC CASSLGGLYEQYF
TRBJ2-5 TRBV7-2 . TRBD2 TGTGCCAGCAGCTTACGACTAGCGGGAGAAGAGACCCAGTACTTC CASSLRLAGEETQYF
TRBJ2-5 TRBV7-2 . . TGTGCCAGCACCCGAATCGGTAGTTTCCAAGAGACCCAGTACTTC CASTRIGSFQETQYF
TRBJ1-5 TRBV19 . . TGTGCCAGTAGTATACAGGGCCGGAATCAGCCCCAGCATTTT CASSIQGRNQPQHF
TRBJ1-1 TRBV4-1 once . TGCGCCAGCAGCCAAGGGGCGCTGAACACTGAAGCTTTCTTT CASSQGALNTEAFF
TRBJ2-7 TRBV30 . TRBD2 TGTGCCTGGGGGGGCGGGAGGTTGGGGAGAGAGCAGTACTTC CAWGGGRLGREQYF
TRBJ1-2 TRBV19 . TRBD1 TGTGCCAGTAGTATAAAGTCCGCAGGGGGCCTCTATGGCTACACCTTC CASSIKSAGGLYGYTF
TRBJ1-5 TRBV6-6 . TRBD1 TGTGCCAGCACTTTCATAGGGGGCGATCAGCCCCAGCATTTT CASTFIGGDQPQHF
TRBJ2-1 TRBV24-1 . TRBD2 TGTGCCACCAGTGACCCAAGCGGGAGCTCCTACAATGAGCAGTTCTTC CATSDPSGSSYNEQFF
TRBJ1-5 TRBV19 once TRBD1 TGTGCCACTGACCACAGGGGGCCTTTACAGCCCCAGCATTTT CATDHRGPLQPQHF
TRBJ2-5 TRBV4-2 . TRBD2 TGTGCCAGCAGCCAAGTGAGACTAGCTGGGGAGACCCAGTACTTC CASSQVRLAGETQYF
TRBJ2-4 TRBV2 . . TGTGCCAGCAGTGAAGCGGGGGCAGCCAAAAACATTCAGTACTTC CASSEAGAAKNIQYF
TRBJ2-1 TRBV6-2/TRBV6-3 . . TGTGCCAGCAGCCTCGGGGTTGGTGAGCAGTTCTTC CASSLGVGEQFF
TRBJ1-4 TRBV30 . . TGTGCCTGGAGTGTGTTCGAGGGCTGGGGGCCTAATGAAAAACTGTTTTTT CAWSVFEGWGPNEKLFF
TRBJ1-5 TRBV7-8 . . TGTGCCAGCAGCTTAGGTGGGCAGGGATCACCCAATCAGCCCCAGCATTTT CASSLGGQGSPNQPQHF
TRBJ2-7 TRBV4-1 . . TGCGCCAGCAGCCACGTGTCGTACGAGCAGTACTTC CASSHVSYEQYF
TRBJ2-1 TRBV3-1/TRBV3-2 . TRBD1 TGTGCCAGCATTGGGACAGGGGGTCTTGAGCAGTTCTTC CASIGTGGLEQFF
TRBJ1-3 TRBV6-5 . . TGTGCCAGCAGGGCCCCGGGGGGACCTGGAAACACCATATATTTT CASRAPGGPGNTIYF
TRBJ1-2 TRBV5-1 . . TGCGCCAGCACCCTGGGAGGCGGGTCTAACTATGGCTACACCTTC CASTLGGGSNYGYTF
TRBJ2-5 TRBV9 . . TGTGCCAGCAGCGTAGCGCAGGGGCGTCGCGCCCAGTACTTC CASSVAQGRRAQYF
TRBJ1-2 TRBV29-1 . TRBD1 TGCAGCGTGAGTAACAGGGGAGCCAACTTC CSVSNRGANF
TRBJ2-7 TRBV9 . . TGTGCCAGCAGGGGTCGCGGACAATCGTACGAGCAGTACTTC CASRGRGQSYEQYF
TRBJ2-7 TRBV5-1 . TRBD1 TGCGCCAGCAGCTCACGGACAGGGAGAACCTACGAGCAGTACTTC CASSSRTGRTYEQYF
TRBJ2-3 TRBV7-2 . TRBD1 TGTGCCAGCAGCTCCTACACCGACAAGGGGGCCCGGGATACGCAGTATTTT CASSSYTDKGARDTQYF
TRBJ2-1 TRBV18 . . TGTGCCAGCTCACCCCTTAATGAGCAGTTCTTC CASSPLNEQFF
TRBJ2-1 TRBV19 . . TGTGCCAGTAGTACGGGACAATACAATGAGCAGTTCTTC CASSTGQYNEQFF
TRBJ2-1 TRBV5-4 . . TGTGCCAGCAGTTTGTCCGACGGGAGTCATGAGCAGTTCTTC CASSLSDGSHEQFF
TRBJ2-1 TRBV27 . TRBD1 TGTGCCAGCAGTTTGGGACAGGGGCGGACTAATGAGCAGTTCTTC CASSLGQGRTNEQFF
TRBJ2-7 TRBV30 . TRBD2 TGTGCCTGGAGTGGACTAGCGCCAGGCTACGAGCAGTACTTC CAWSGLAPGYEQYF
TRBJ2-7 TRBV7-2 . TRBD2 TGTGCCAGCAGCTTAGGGAGCGGGAAAACCTACGAGCAGTACTTC CASSLGSGKTYEQYF
TRBJ2-2 TRBV24-1 . . TGTGCCACCAGTGATGGTCAGGGATGGAACACCGGGGAGCTGTTTTTT CATSDGQGWNTGELFF
TRBJ1-1 TRBV7-8 . . TGTGCCAGCAGCTTAGAAACCCGACAGGTGAACACTGAAGCTTTCTTT CASSLETRQVNTEAFF
TRBJ1-1 TRBV12-3/TRBV12-4 . . TGTGCCAGCAGTTTACAGGGGAACACTGAAGCTTTCTTT CASSLQGNTEAFF
TRBJ2-1 TRBV2 . . TGTGCCAGCAGTGGCGGACGGGGAAACTACAATGAGCAGTTCTTC CASSGGRGNYNEQFF
TRBJ2-1 TRBV7-6 . . TGTGCCAGCAGCCCTCGGAGTATCACCTACAATGAGCAGTTCTTC CASSPRSITYNEQFF
TRBJ1-6 TRBV6-6 . . TGTGCCAGCAGTTACGTCTTACAGTCCTATAATTCACCCCTCCACTTT CASSYVLQSYNSPLHF
TRBJ1-1 TRBV19 . . TGTGCCAGTAGTATAAACAGTATTATGGAAGCTTTCTTT CASSINSIMEAFF
TRBJ1-2 TRBV10-2 . . TGCGCCAGCAGTTCAAGGACTTATGGCTACACCTTC CASSSRTYGYTF
TRBJ2-3 TRBV28 . TRBD2 TGTGCCAGCAGAACTAGCGGCACAGATACGCAGTATTTT CASRTSGTDTQYF